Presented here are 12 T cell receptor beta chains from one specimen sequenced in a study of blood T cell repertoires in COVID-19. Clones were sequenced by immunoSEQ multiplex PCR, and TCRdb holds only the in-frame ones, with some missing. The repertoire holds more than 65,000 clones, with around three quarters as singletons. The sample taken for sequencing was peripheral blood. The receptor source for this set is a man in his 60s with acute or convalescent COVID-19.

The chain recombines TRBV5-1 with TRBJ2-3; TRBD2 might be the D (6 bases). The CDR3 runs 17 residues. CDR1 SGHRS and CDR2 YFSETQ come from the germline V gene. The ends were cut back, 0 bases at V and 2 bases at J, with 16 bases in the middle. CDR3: CASSLGLRSGSTDTQYF. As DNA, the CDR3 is TGCGCCAGCAGCTTGGGTCTAAGGAGCGGGTCCACAGATACGCAGTATTTT.

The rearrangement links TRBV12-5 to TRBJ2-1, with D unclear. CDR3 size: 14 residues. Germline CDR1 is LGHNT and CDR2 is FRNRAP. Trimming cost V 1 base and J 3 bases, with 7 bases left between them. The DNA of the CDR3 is TGTGCTAGTGGTTTGGGCCCCGGCTACAATGAGCAGTTCTTC. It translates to CASGLGPGYNEQFF.

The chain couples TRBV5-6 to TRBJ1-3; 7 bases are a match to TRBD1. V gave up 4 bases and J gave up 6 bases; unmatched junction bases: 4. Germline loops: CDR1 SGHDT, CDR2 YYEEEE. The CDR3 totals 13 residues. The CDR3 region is CASSRQGANTIYF. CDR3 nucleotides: TGTGCCAGCAGCAGACAGGGTGCAAACACCATATATTTT. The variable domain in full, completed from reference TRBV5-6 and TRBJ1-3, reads DAGVTQSPTHLIKTRGQQVTLRCSPKSGHDTVSWYQQALGQGPQFIFQYYEEEERQRGNFPDRFSGHQFPNYSSELNVNALLLGDSALYLCASSRQGANTIYFGEGSWLTVV.

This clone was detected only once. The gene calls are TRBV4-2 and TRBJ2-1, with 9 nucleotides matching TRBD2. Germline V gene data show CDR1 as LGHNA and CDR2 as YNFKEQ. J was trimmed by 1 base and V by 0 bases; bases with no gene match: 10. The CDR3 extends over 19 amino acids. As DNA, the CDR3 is TGTGCCAGCAGCCAAGAGGCCAGTGGCGGGGGGGCGTCCTACAATGAGCAGTTCTTC. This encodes CASSQEASGGGASYNEQFF.

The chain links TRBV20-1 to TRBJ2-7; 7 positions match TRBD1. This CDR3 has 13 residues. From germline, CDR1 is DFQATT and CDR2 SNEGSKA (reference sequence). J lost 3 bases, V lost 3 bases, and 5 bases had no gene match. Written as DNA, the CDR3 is TGCAGTGCTAGTGGGACAGAAATCTACGAGCAGTACTTC. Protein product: CSASGTEIYEQYF.

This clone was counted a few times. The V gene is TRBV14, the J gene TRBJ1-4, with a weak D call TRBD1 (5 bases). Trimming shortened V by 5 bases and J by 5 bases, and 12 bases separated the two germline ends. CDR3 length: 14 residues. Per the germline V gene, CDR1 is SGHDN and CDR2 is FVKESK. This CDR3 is CASSAGLRNEKLFF. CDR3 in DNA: TGTGCCAGCAGCGCAGGGTTACGGAATGAAAAACTGTTTTTT. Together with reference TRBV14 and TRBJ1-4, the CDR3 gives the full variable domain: EAGVTQFPSHSVIEKGQTVTLRCDPISGHDNLYWYRRVMGKEIKFLLHFVKESKQDESGMPNNRFLAERTGGTYSTLKVQPAELEDSGVYFCASSAGLRNEKLFFGSGTQLSVL.

The CDR3: CASSLAQGLQPQHF. In DNA, the CDR3 is TGTGCCAGCAGCTTAGCCCAGGGTCTTCAGCCCCAGCATTTT. This chain joins TRBV7-2 and TRBJ1-5; D is perhaps TRBD1 (5 bases). V gave up 0 bases and J gave up 6 bases, with 9 bases separating them. CDR1 SGHTA and CDR2 FQGNSA come from the germline V gene. The CDR3 runs 14 residues.

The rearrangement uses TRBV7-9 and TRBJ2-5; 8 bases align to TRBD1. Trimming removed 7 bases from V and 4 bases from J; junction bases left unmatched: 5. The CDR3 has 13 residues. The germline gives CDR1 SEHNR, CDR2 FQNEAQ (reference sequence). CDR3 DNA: TGTGCCAGCATCCAAACAGGGGGAGAGACCCAGTACTTC. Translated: CASIQTGGETQYF.

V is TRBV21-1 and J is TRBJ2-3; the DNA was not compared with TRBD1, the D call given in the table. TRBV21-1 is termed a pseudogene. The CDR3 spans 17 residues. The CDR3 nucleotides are TGTGCCAGCAGCAAAGCGCAGGACAGTAGAAGCACAGATACGCAGTATTTT. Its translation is CASSKAQDSRSTDTQYF.

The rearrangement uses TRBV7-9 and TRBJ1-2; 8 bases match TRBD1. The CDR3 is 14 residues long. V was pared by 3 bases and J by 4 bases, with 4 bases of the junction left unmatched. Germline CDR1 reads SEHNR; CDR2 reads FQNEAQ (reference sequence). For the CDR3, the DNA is TGTGCCAGCAGCTTCGGACAGGGAGGCTATGGCTACACCTTC. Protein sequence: CASSFGQGGYGYTF.

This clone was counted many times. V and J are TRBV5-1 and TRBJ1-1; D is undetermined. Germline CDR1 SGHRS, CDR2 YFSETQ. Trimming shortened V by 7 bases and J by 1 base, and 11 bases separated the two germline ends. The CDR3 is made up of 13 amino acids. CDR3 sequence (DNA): TGCGCCAGCGGAGAGGGTGGGAACACTGAAGCTTTCTTT. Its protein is CASGEGGNTEAFF.

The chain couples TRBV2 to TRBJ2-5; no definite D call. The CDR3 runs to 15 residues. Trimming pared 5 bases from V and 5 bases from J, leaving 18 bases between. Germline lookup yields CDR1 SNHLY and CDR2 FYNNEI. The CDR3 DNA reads TGTGCCAGCAGTCTGACACGTTTGCCTACTGAGACCCAGTACTTC. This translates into CASSLTRLPTETQYF. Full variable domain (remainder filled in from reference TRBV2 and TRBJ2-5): EPEVTQTPSHQVTQMGQEVILRCVPISNHLYFYWYRQILGQKVEFLVSFYNNEISEKSEIFDDQFSVERPDGSNFTLKIRSTKLEDSAMYFCASSLTRLPTETQYFGPGTRLLVL.